The next 17 T cell receptor beta chains were all read from a single sample in a study of cytomegalovirus exposure and HLA in healthy donors. PCR involved 60 Vbeta and 13 Jbeta primers. Produced via immunoSEQ multiplex PCR; TCRdb's table is partial and in-frame only. The sample lists 100,000 to 150,000 clones; 84% were seen once. The sample was PBMCs. These receptors all come from a man between 45 and 60 years old in good health and CMV-seronegative.

The table lists this clone with a few counts. The chain has TRBV6-5 and TRBJ2-7, with 9 bases lining up with TRBD2. Trimming removed 5 bases from V and 3 bases from J; junction bases left unmatched: 8. The length of the CDR3 is 15 residues. CDR1 is MNHEY and CDR2 is SVGAGI in the germline V gene. The CDR3 bases are TGTGCCAGCAGTCTCTCCGGGACTAGCTACTACGAGCAGTACTTC. Translated, it gives CASSLSGTSYYEQYF.

V gene TRBV14 combines with J gene TRBJ2-1; no firm D call. Trimming removed 1 base at V and 5 bases at J, with 6 bases between. This CDR3 contains 13 residues. Germline CDR1 and CDR2: SGHDN and FVKESK. The CDR3 coding sequence is TGTGCCAGCAGCCAAGTGAACAACAATGAGCAGTTCTTC. Its protein is CASSQVNNNEQFF.

The chain links TRBV2 to TRBJ1-5, with D perhaps matching TRBD1 (6 bases). Trimming removed 4 bases from V and 0 bases from J, with 10 bases in between. Germline V lookup: CDR1 SNHLY, CDR2 FYNNEI. The CDR3 sequence is 15 residues long. CDR3 bases: TGTGCCAGCAGTGTAGGGGGTAATAGCAATCAGCCCCAGCATTTT. It is translated as CASSVGGNSNQPQHF. Full variable domain (missing parts from reference TRBV2 and TRBJ1-5): EPEVTQTPSHQVTQMGQEVILRCVPISNHLYFYWYRQILGQKVEFLVSFYNNEISEKSEIFDDQFSVERPDGSNFTLKIRSTKLEDSAMYFCASSVGGNSNQPQHFGDGTRLSIL.

The chain is built from TRBV7-8 and TRBJ1-5, with TRBD1 matching over 12 bases. Germline V gene sequence: CDR1 SGHVS, CDR2 FQNEAQ. With V trimmed by 3 bases and J by 3 bases, 3 bases remained unmatched. The CDR3 runs 16 residues. The CDR3 DNA reads as TGTGCCAGCAGCTTCGGGACAGGGGGCGTCAATCAGCCCCAGCATTTT. It codes for CASSFGTGGVNQPQHF. The full variable domain, completed using reference TRBV7-8 and TRBJ1-5, is GAGVSQSPRYKVAKRGQDVALRCDPISGHVSLFWYQQALGQGPEFLTYFQNEAQLDKSGLPSDRFFAERPEGSVSTLKIQRTQQEDSAVYLCASSFGTGGVNQPQHFGDGTRLSIL.

The chain links TRBV18 to TRBJ1-2, with D unclear. Germline lookup yields CDR1 KGHSH and CDR2 LQKENI. V was cut by 3 bases and J by 4 bases, with 9 bases left in between. The CDR3 is 13 residues long. CDR3 coding DNA: TGTGCCAGCTCACCCAGGCAGGCCTATGGCTACACCTTC. This encodes CASSPRQAYGYTF.

The rearrangement uses TRBV29-1 and TRBJ1-1; D remains ambiguous. The CDR3 spans 17 residues. Trimming shortened V by 4 bases and J by 7 bases, and 28 bases separated the two germline ends. CDR1 is SQVTM and CDR2 is ANQGSEA in the germline V gene. The DNA of the CDR3 is TGCAGCGTTGTTATTCTCCCCGGCCAGGTAGAGGAGGGTGAAGCTTTCTTT. Translated: CSVVILPGQVEEGEAFF.

The chain combines TRBV10-3 with TRBJ1-1; TRBD1 matches 8 bases. J was trimmed by 10 bases and V by 6 bases; bases with no gene match: 13. Germline lookup yields CDR1 ENHRY and CDR2 SYGVKD. The CDR3 consists of 14 residues. CDR3 sequence: CAISPTGAQISAFF. CDR3 DNA: TGTGCCATCAGCCCGACAGGGGCGCAAATATCAGCTTTCTTT.

The count of this clone is one. Other DNA sequences in the same sample also yield this CDR3. The chain employs TRBV7-2 and TRBJ1-4, with D unresolved. V lost 1 base, J lost 3 bases, and 6 bases lay in between. CDR3 length equals 14 residues. Germline V CDR1 and CDR2: SGHTA, FQGNSA. CDR3 sequence (DNA): TGTGCCAGCAGCTTAGATCGGGCTAATGAAAAACTGTTTTTT. Translation: CASSLDRANEKLFF.

CDR3: CASSPGTGNEKLFF. The CDR3 nucleotides are TGTGCCAGCTCACCCGGGACAGGGAATGAAAAACTGTTTTTT. The rearrangement joins TRBV18 to TRBJ1-4; 9 bases are a match to TRBD1. The ends lost 3 bases at V and 5 bases at J; junction bases unmatched: 1. CDR1 and CDR2 (germline): KGHSH, LQKENI. This CDR3 comprises 14 residues.

The chain employs TRBV9 and TRBJ2-2; no firm D call. The length of the CDR3 is 12 residues. With 4 bases removed from V and 7 bases from J, the gap between germline ends came to 8 bases. Germline V CDR1 and CDR2: SGDLS, YYNGEE. In nucleotides, the CDR3 is TGTGCCAGCAGCCCAGGTCACGGGGAGCTGTTTTTT. Amino acid sequence: CASSPGHGELFF.

Concerning this clone itself: One junction end disagrees with the germline gene, perhaps due to a read error. The V call is TRBV7-9, the J call TRBJ2-5; D remains ambiguous. The CDR3 has 12 residues. Germline V CDR1 and CDR2: SEHNR, FQNEAQ (reference sequence). The chain's CDR3 is CSSSPSQETQYF. DNA for the CDR3: TGTTCCAGCAGCCCCTCTCAAGAGACCCAGTACTTC.

The rearrangement links TRBV27 to TRBJ1-6; 11 nucleotides agree with TRBD1. Germline loops: CDR1 MNHEY, CDR2 SMNVEV (reference sequence). This CDR3 has 16 residues. Trimming removed 2 bases from V and 7 bases from J; junction bases left unmatched: 4. The CDR3 coding sequence is TGTGCCAGCAGTTTAGGGACAGGGGGTTGGAATTCACCCCTCCACTTT. It yields the protein CASSLGTGGWNSPLHF.

The chain has TRBV25-1 and TRBJ2-1; D is undetermined. The germline V and J ends were trimmed by 5 bases and 9 bases, with 20 bases remaining between them. Germline CDR1 is MGHDK and CDR2 is SYGVNS. The CDR3 consists of 15 residues. DNA of the CDR3: TGTGCCAGCAGTCCTCGTGGTAGCAATTACGGTGAGCAGTTCTTC. Its translation is CASSPRGSNYGEQFF.

The rearrangement uses TRBV9 and TRBJ2-7; perhaps TRBD1 as D (5 bases). CDR1 is SGDLS and CDR2 is YYNGEE in the germline V gene. The V end lost 2 bases, the J end lost 1 base, and 19 bases lay between the germline ends. This CDR3 is built from 17 residues. CDR3 coding DNA: TGTGCCAGCAGCGTGGGGCCGACTCGAGGTGTGTCCTACGAGCAGTACTTC. This encodes CASSVGPTRGVSYEQYF. The variable domain in full, with the rest retrieved from reference TRBV9 and TRBJ2-7, is DSGVTQTPKHLITATGQRVTLRCSPRSGDLSVYWYQQSLDQGLQFLIQYYNGEERAKGNILERFSAQQFPDLHSELNLSSLELGDSALYFCASSVGPTRGVSYEQYFGPGTRLTVT.

V usage is TRBV6-1 and J usage is TRBJ1-3, with TRBD1 matching over 10 bases. The CDR3 extends over 13 amino acids. After removal of 1 base from V and 12 bases from J, the junction contained 3 bases not matched to a gene. Looked up from germline, CDR1 is MNHNS and CDR2 is SASEGT. CDR3 nucleotide sequence: TGTGCCAGCAGTGAAGTGGACAGGGGGAACATATATTTT. It codes for CASSEVDRGNIYF.

The chain couples TRBV6-5 to TRBJ1-1; weak D call: TRBD1 (6 bases). CDR3 length equals 15 residues. Trimming took 7 bases from V and 2 from J, leaving 17 bases between them. Germline lookup yields CDR1 MNHEY and CDR2 SVGAGI. The CDR3 DNA reads as TGTGCCAGCACCCTAGGGGGACGTGGAAACACTGAAGCTTTCTTT. The encoded protein is CASTLGGRGNTEAFF.

The V and J genes are TRBV19 and TRBJ1-2, with 8 nucleotides matching TRBD1. J lost 7 bases, V lost 5 bases, and 12 bases had no gene match. Germline assignment: CDR1 LNHDA and CDR2 SQIVND (reference sequence). CDR3 length: 15 residues. The CDR3, as DNA: TGTGCCAGTAGTGTAACAGGGGGACCCCTACGTGGCTACACCTTC. Translating gives CASSVTGGPLRGYTF.